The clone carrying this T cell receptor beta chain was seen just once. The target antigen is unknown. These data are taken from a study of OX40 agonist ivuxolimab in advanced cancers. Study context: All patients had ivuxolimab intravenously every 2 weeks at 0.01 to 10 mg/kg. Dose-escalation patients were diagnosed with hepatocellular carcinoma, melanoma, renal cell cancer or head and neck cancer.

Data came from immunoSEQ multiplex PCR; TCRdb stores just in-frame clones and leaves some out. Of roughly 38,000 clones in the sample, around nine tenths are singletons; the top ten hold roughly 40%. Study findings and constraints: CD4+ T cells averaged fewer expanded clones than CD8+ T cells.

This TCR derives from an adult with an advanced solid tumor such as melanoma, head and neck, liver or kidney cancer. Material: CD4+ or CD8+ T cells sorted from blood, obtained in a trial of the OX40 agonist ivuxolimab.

The CDR3 DNA reads TGTGCCAGCAGTTACGGGGCCACTACGTATGGCTACACCTTC. Amino acids: CASSYGATTYGYTF. The chain employs TRBV6-4 and TRBJ1-2, with D tentatively TRBD1 (5 bases). This CDR3 is 14 amino acids long. V was trimmed by 5 bases and J by 5 bases, leaving 15 bases between them. Germline-derived CDR1 and CDR2 are MRHNA and SNTAGT.